This passage covers 24 T cell receptor beta chains from one sample sequenced in a study of T cells after yellow fever vaccination. MiXCR, applied by TCRdb to the 5' RACE reads, yields one record per CDR3 protein. The sample shows about 320,000 distinct CDR3 sequences, under 15% of them seen only once. Sequenced material: CD4+ T cells sorted from PBMCs, taken 15 days after the yellow fever booster vaccination. The receptors come from a man aged 18-30 years who received the YFV17D yellow fever vaccine.

This chain's CDR3 is CASSYGGARGTSGANVLTF. The CDR3 DNA sequence: TGTGCCAGCAGTTACGGAGGGGCCAGGGGCACCTCTGGGGCCAACGTCCTGACTTTC. The chain carries TRBV6-2 or TRBV6-3 and TRBJ2-6; D possibly matches TRBD1 or TRBD2 (6 bases each). Between the trimmed V and J ends, which lost 2 bases and 0 bases, there was a span of 17 bases. The CDR3 contains 19 residues. Looked up from germline, CDR1 is MNHEY and CDR2 is SVGEGT.

The rearrangement links TRBV20-1 to TRBJ2-7; 7 bases agree with TRBD2. Germline V gives CDR1 DFQATT, CDR2 SNEGSKA (reference sequence). There are 12 residues in the CDR3. V gave up 2 bases and J gave up 9 bases; unmatched junction bases: 7. CDR3 sequence (DNA): TGCAGTGCTAGACCTAGCGGCCTGGGGCAGTACTTC. Residues: CSARPSGLGQYF.

The chain carries TRBV20-1 and TRBJ1-5; weak D call: TRBD1 (6 bases). CDR1 is DFQATT and CDR2 is SNEGSKA in the germline V gene (reference sequence). The germline V and J ends were trimmed by 4 bases and 4 bases, with 11 bases remaining between them. The CDR3 is made up of 13 amino acids. CDR3 sequence reads: CSATSGVNQPQHF. The CDR3 DNA sequence: TGCAGTGCTACCTCAGGGGTGAATCAGCCCCAGCATTTT.

This clonotype has just a few counts. The chain joins TRBV7-9 to TRBJ2-7, with TRBD1 matching 7 bases. Trimming cost V 6 bases and J 3 bases; bases outside gene matches: 11. The CDR3 has 15 residues. The germline CDR1 and CDR2 sequences are SEHNR and FQNEAQ (reference sequence). DNA for the CDR3: TGTGCCAGCAGTTCAAAGACAGGGAGAAACTACGAGCAGTACTTC. Translation: CASSSKTGRNYEQYF.

In this sample, this clonotype turned up a few times. DNA of the CDR3: TGTGCCAGCAGGACGGGGGGCACCCGCAATGAGCAGTTCTTC. Translation gives CASRTGGTRNEQFF. The chain carries TRBV6-1 and TRBJ2-1; weak D call: TRBD2 (7 bases). This CDR3 has 14 amino acids. The germline V gene encodes CDR1 MNHNS and CDR2 SASEGT. V gave up 6 bases and J gave up 6 bases, with 15 bases separating them.

The chain carries TRBV12-3 or TRBV12-4 and TRBJ2-7; 8 bases line up with TRBD1. The V and J ends lost 5 bases and 6 bases, in that order; junction bases with no gene match: 9. The CDR3 runs 14 residues. This CDR3 is CASSLRQGKREQYF. The CDR3, as DNA: TGTGCCAGCAGTCTGAGACAGGGGAAACGCGAGCAGTACTTC.

This clonotype was detected only a few times. The genes are TRBV7-3 and TRBJ2-7; D unresolved. The CDR3 loop spans 14 amino acids. V lost 2 bases and J 1 base, leaving 9 bases between the germline ends. Germline lookup yields CDR1 SGHTA and CDR2 FQGTGA. The CDR3, as DNA: TGTGCCAGCAGCTTATCCCCGGAATCCTACGAGCAGTACTTC. This gives the protein CASSLSPESYEQYF.

The table lists this clonotype with a few counts. The chain couples TRBV5-1 to TRBJ2-7; D is unresolved. Germline V lookup: CDR1 SGHRS, CDR2 YFSETQ. V was trimmed by 0 bases and J by 5 bases, leaving 9 bases between them. This CDR3 is built from 13 residues. The CDR3 DNA reads TGCGCCAGCAGCTTGGTTCCAGAGGACGAGCAGTACTTC. Its protein is CASSLVPEDEQYF.

The V gene is TRBV7-9, the J gene TRBJ1-2; D unclear. The germline V gene has CDR1 SEHNR and CDR2 FQNEAQ (reference sequence). The length of the CDR3 is 11 residues. The V end lost 5 bases, the J end lost 11 bases, and 12 bases lay between the germline ends. CDR3: CASSGGPRYTF. The CDR3 nucleotides read TGTGCCAGCAGCGGTGGACCGAGGTACACCTTC. Based on the CDR3 plus reference TRBV7-9 and TRBJ1-2, the full variable domain is DTGVSQNPRHKITKRGQNVTFRCDPISEHNRLYWYRQTLGQGPEFLTYFQNEAQLEKSRLLSDRFSAERPKGSFSTLEIQRTEQGDSAMYLCASSGGPRYTFGSGTRLTVV.

About this clonotype: At one boundary the junction diverges from the germline segment, which might be a read error. V usage is TRBV24-1 and J usage is TRBJ2-1, with D perhaps TRBD1 (6 bases). Germline-derived CDR1 and CDR2 are KGHDR and SFDVKD. This CDR3 spans 16 amino acids. The CDR3 spells CATSDPSQGPYIEQFF. The CDR3 coding sequence is TGTGCCACCAGTGATCCCTCTCAGGGGCCCTACATTGAGCAGTTCTTC.

V gene TRBV20-1 combines with J gene TRBJ1-5; tentative D call: TRBD1 (6 bases). CDR1 and CDR2 (germline): DFQATT, SNEGSKA (reference sequence). Trimming stripped 2 bases from V and 3 bases from J, with 23 bases between. The CDR3 consists of 18 residues. CDR3 residues: CSARFGKGHQRFNQPQHF. CDR3 DNA: TGCAGTGCTAGATTTGGGAAGGGACACCAGCGATTCAATCAGCCCCAGCATTTT.

This clonotype was observed a handful of times. This chain connects TRBV7-2 to TRBJ1-4; D perhaps matches TRBD1 (6 bases). Per the germline V gene, CDR1 is SGHTA and CDR2 is FQGNSA. With 3 bases removed from V and 8 bases from J, the gap between germline ends came to 22 bases. The CDR3 spans 17 residues. CDR3 nucleotides: TGTGCCAGCAGCTTGTGGGCGGGACAAGTTTGGCCCGAAAAACTGTTTTTT. This encodes CASSLWAGQVWPEKLFF. The whole variable domain, remainder taken from reference TRBV7-2 and TRBJ1-4, is GAGVSQSPSNKVTEKGKDVELRCDPISGHTALYWYRQSLGQGLEFLIYFQGNSAPDKSGLPSDRFSAERTGGSVSTLTIQRTQQEDSAVYLCASSLWAGQVWPEKLFFGSGTQLSVL.

The chain is built from TRBV19 and TRBJ1-2, with D perhaps TRBD1 (6 bases). V lost 6 bases and J 4 bases, leaving 24 bases between the germline ends. The germline gives CDR1 LNHDA, CDR2 SQIVND (reference sequence). The CDR3 extends over 17 amino acids. The CDR3 DNA is TGTGCCAGTAGCGCCGGGACACAAAGGGAGACGGGCTATGGCTACACCTTC. Translating it yields CASSAGTQRETGYGYTF.

This clonotype has a handful of counts. This chain uses TRBV9 with TRBJ1-5; possible D gene TRBD1, 6 bases. V lost 4 bases and J 7 bases, leaving 15 bases between the germline ends. The CDR3 is 14 residues long. The germline V gene has CDR1 SGDLS and CDR2 YYNGEE. The CDR3 loop reads CASSLTGTYQPQHF. The CDR3, as DNA: TGTGCCAGCAGCCTCACAGGGACATACCAGCCCCAGCATTTT.

The V gene is TRBV28, the J gene TRBJ2-5; D may be TRBD2 (5 bases). The V gene's germline CDR1 is MDHEN and CDR2 SYDVKM. The V end lost 1 base, the J end lost 2 bases, and 11 bases lay between the germline ends. The CDR3 runs to 15 residues. For the CDR3, the DNA is TGTGCCAGCAGTTTATCGTCGGGGAAACAAGAGACCCAGTACTTC. This translates into CASSLSSGKQETQYF. Full variable domain (rest looked up from reference TRBV28 and TRBJ2-5): DVKVTQSSRYLVKRTGEKVFLECVQDMDHENMFWYRQDPGLGLRLIYFSYDVKMKEKGDIPEGYSVSREKKERFSLILESASTNQTSMYLCASSLSSGKQETQYFGPGTRLLVL.

This clonotype showed up just a few times. The chain recombines TRBV5-1 with TRBJ1-2; TRBD1 agrees at 8 bases. V lost 0 bases and J lost 4; bases outside the gene matches: 5. CDR3 length: 15 residues. CDR1 is SGHRS, CDR2 YFSETQ, per germline. The DNA for the CDR3 is TGCGCCAGCAGCTTGGGTGCAGGGGGCGCCTATGGCTACACCTTC. Translating it yields CASSLGAGGAYGYTF.

V is TRBV18 and J is TRBJ1-6; no firm D call. The V end was cut by 2 bases, the J end by 7 bases, with 21 bases between. CDR1 and CDR2 from the germline V gene are KGHSH and LQKENI. The CDR3 contains 18 residues. The CDR3 bases are TGTGCCAGCTCACCAATTCGGAACCTGGGCTTCGAAAATTCACCCCTCCACTTT. It codes for CASSPIRNLGFENSPLHF.

This clonotype occurred a few times. The V gene is TRBV5-1, the J gene TRBJ2-3; possibly TRBD1 for D (5 bases). Looked up from germline, CDR1 is SGHRS and CDR2 is YFSETQ. CDR3 length: 15 residues. V lost 4 bases, J lost 0 bases, and 12 bases lay in between. CDR3 sequence: CASSSRDLSTDTQYF. The CDR3 region has the DNA TGCGCCAGCAGCAGCAGGGATCTTAGCACAGATACGCAGTATTTT.

Concerning this clonotype: A much larger clone sits a single nucleotide away, making a read error possible. V and J are TRBV6-4 and TRBJ2-1; 9 bases fit TRBD2. The length of the CDR3 is 14 residues. Germline trimming cut 4 bases from V and 6 bases from J; bases unmatched to any gene: 4. Germline V gene lookup returns CDR1 MRHNA and CDR2 SNTAGT. The CDR3 region is CASSVRRGGNEQFF. The CDR3 region has the DNA TGTGCCAGCAGTGTCCGGCGGGGGGGCAATGAGCAGTTCTTC.

This clonotype was recorded many times. This chain uses TRBV12-3 or TRBV12-4 with TRBJ1-2, with D hard to call. The V gene lost 5 bases and the J gene lost 8 bases, with 12 bases spanning the gap. This CDR3 is 12 amino acids long. CDR3 loop: CASSLGVGGYTF. The CDR3 DNA follows: TGTGCCAGCAGTCTAGGCGTGGGAGGCTACACCTTC.

The V and J genes are TRBV7-2 and TRBJ1-1; perhaps TRBD1 as D (6 bases). The V end lost 3 bases, the J end lost 0 bases, and 8 bases lay between the germline ends. Germline-derived CDR1 and CDR2 are SGHTA and FQGNSA. The CDR3 is 14 residues long. In DNA form, the CDR3 reads TGTGCCAGCAGCTTTAAGGGGGTGAACACTGAAGCTTTCTTT. Residues: CASSFKGVNTEAFF.

The chain employs TRBV5-1 and TRBJ2-1, with 11 bases identical to TRBD2. This CDR3 is built from 15 residues. Unmatched junction bases numbered 7, after V lost 4 bases and J lost 7 bases. Germline-derived CDR1 and CDR2 are SGHRS and YFSETQ. In nucleotides, the CDR3 is TGCGCCAGCAGCCGAACACTAGCGGGGGTGAATGAGCAGTTCTTC. Encoded protein: CASSRTLAGVNEQFF.

The rearrangement uses TRBV7-9 and TRBJ2-7; 8 bases line up with TRBD2. J was trimmed by 12 bases and V by 2 bases; bases with no gene match: 9. In germline, CDR1 is SEHNR, CDR2 FQNEAQ (reference sequence). This CDR3 has 13 amino acids. The CDR3 nucleotides are TGTGCCAGCAGCTTAACCCCCGGGACTAGGATGTACGTC. Translated: CASSLTPGTRMYV.

The sample holds a few counts of this clonotype. The V and J genes are TRBV7-2 and TRBJ2-6, with 7 bases that match TRBD1. The CDR3 totals 17 residues. With V trimmed by 6 bases and J by 1 base, 9 bases remained unmatched. Germline V gene sequence: CDR1 SGHTA, CDR2 FQGNSA. The CDR3: CASSEASTGSGANVLTF. CDR3 nucleotides: TGTGCCAGCAGTGAAGCGTCGACAGGGTCTGGGGCCAACGTCCTGACTTTC.